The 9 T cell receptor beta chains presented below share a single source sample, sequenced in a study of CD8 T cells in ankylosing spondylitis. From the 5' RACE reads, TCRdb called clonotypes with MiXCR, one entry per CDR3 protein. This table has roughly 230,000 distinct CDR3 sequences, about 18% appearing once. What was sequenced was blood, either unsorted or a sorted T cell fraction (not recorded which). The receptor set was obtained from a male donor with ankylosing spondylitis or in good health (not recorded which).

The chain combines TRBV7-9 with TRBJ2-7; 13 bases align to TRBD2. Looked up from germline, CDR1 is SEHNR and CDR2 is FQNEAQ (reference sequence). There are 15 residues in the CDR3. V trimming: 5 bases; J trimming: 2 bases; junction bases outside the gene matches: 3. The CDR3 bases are TGTGCCAGCAGCAACGGACTAGCGGGAGCCTACGAGCAGTACTTC. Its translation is CASSNGLAGAYEQYF.

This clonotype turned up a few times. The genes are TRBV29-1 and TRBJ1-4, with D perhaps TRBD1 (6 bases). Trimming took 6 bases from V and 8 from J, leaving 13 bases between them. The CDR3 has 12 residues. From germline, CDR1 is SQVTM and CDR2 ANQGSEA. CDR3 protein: CSVGGPGEKLFF. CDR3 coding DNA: TGCAGCGTAGGGGGGCCTGGAGAAAAACTGTTTTTT.

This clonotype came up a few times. The CDR3 DNA follows: TGCGCCAGCAGTAACACAGGGGTCGGAAGTGAAGCTTTCTTT. Its translation: CASSNTGVGSEAFF. The rearrangement links TRBV5-1 to TRBJ1-1; TRBD1 aligns across 7 bases. CDR3 length: 14 amino acids. Trimming at V came to 5 bases and at J to 7 bases, leaving 11 bases not matched to a gene. CDR1 and CDR2 from the germline V gene are SGHRS and YFSETQ.

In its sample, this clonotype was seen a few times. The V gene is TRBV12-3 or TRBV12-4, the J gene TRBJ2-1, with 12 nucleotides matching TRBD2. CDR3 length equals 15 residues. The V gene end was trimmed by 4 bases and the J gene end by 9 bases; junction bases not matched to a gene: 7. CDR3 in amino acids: CASSSRLAGVAEQFF. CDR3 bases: TGTGCCAGCAGTTCCCGACTAGCGGGAGTAGCTGAGCAGTTCTTC.

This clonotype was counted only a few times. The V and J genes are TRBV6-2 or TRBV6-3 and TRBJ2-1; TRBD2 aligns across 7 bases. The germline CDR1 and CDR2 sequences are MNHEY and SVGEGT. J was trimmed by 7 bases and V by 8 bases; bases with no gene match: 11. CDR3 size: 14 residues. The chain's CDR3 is CASSWTGGFNEQFF. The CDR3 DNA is TGTGCCAGCTCCTGGACGGGAGGTTTTAATGAGCAGTTCTTC.

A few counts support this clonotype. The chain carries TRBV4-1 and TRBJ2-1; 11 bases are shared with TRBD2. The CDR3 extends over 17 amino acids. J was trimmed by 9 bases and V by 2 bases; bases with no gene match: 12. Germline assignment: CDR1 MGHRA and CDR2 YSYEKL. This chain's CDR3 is CASSQTNIAGGVSEQFF. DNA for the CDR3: TGCGCCAGCAGCCAAACCAACATAGCGGGAGGGGTCAGTGAGCAGTTCTTC.

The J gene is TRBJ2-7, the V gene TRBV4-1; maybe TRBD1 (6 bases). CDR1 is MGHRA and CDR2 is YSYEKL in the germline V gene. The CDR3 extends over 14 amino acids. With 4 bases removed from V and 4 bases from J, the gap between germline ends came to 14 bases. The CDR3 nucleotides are TGCGCCAGCAGCCCCGAGGGGACATCATACGAGCAGTACTTC. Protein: CASSPEGTSYEQYF.

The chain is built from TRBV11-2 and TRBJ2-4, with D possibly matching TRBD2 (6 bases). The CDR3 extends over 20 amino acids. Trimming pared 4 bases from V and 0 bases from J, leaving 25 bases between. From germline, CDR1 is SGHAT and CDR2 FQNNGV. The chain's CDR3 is CASSYASAGKLHLAKNIQYF. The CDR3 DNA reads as TGTGCCAGCAGCTATGCTAGCGCAGGGAAGCTTCATCTAGCCAAAAACATTCAGTACTTC.

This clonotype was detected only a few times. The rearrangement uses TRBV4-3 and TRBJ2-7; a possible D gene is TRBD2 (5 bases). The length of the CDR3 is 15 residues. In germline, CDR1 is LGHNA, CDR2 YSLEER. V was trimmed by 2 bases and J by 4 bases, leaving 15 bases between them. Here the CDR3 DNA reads TGCGCCAGCAGCCAATCGGTAGCGATAGATTACGAGCAGTACTTC. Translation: CASSQSVAIDYEQYF.